This record covers a single T cell receptor (beta chain). The record originates from a study of human CD8 memory T cell subsets. Libraries of TCR beta chains were produced by 5' RACE (UMI-labeled). TCRdb reworked the 5' RACE reads into one entry per CDR3 protein, no DNA. The sample totals several thousand distinct CDR3 sequences. Negative magnetic separation enriched total CD8+ T cells. The germline V gene encodes CDR1 SEHNR and CDR2 FQNEAQ (reference sequence). This CDR3 has 19 amino acids. V is TRBV7-9 and J is TRBJ2-5; as DNA is missing, the TRBD2 call by TCRdb cannot be tested. The clonotype originates from a human donor in good health. Specimen: CD8+ T cells from PBMCs. This CDR3 reads CASSPRTSGSDLYQETQYF.